These 11 T cell receptor beta chains came from one sample sequenced in a study of regulatory T cells in long-lasting Graves disease. Building the TCR beta libraries relied on iRepertoire HTBI primers, and CDR3 regions underwent Arm-PCR. TCRdb processed the multiplex PCR reads anew with MiXCR; each CDR3 protein has one entry. The sample has 400,000 to 500,000 distinct CDR3 sequences, roughly a fifth seen once; the top ten hold around an eighth. This sample's time point: persistent/refractory GD, antithyroid drugs over 5 years with positive TRAb. The TCR library was made from RNA that had been extracted from PBMCs in TRIzol. The sample was peripheral blood mononuclear cells (PBMCs), taken when the disease was refractory, from a patient treated with antithyroid drugs. The receptors originated from a female donor with Graves disease.

This clonotype was observed at least ten times. The J gene is TRBJ1-1, the V gene TRBV20-1, with 9 positions matching TRBD1. CDR1 is DFQATT and CDR2 is SNEGSKA in the germline V gene (reference sequence). The CDR3 is made up of 17 amino acids. With 1 base clipped from V and 1 base from J, the junction kept 10 bases outside the gene matches. The CDR3 is CSARGVGQGIKNTEAFF. The CDR3, as DNA: TGCAGTGCTAGAGGAGTGGGACAGGGTATCAAGAACACTGAAGCTTTCTTT.

This clonotype was seen a handful of times. The chain recombines TRBV5-1 with TRBJ2-7, with TRBD2 matching 10 bases. Losses at the gene ends were 4 bases for V and 4 bases for J; bases not matched to a gene: 14. Germline V gene data show CDR1 as SGHRS and CDR2 as YFSETQ. The CDR3 totals 17 residues. Written as DNA, the CDR3 is TGCGCCAGCAGCCTGGGAGCCTCTAGCGGGAGTCTATACGAGCAGTACTTC. It is translated as CASSLGASSGSLYEQYF.

Ten or more counts support this clonotype. The chain uses TRBV9 and TRBJ2-5, with a weak D call TRBD2 (5 bases). This CDR3 contains 15 residues. Germline CDR1 is SGDLS and CDR2 is YYNGEE. Trimming left V 8 bases short and J 0 bases short, with 17 bases between. As DNA, the CDR3 is TGTGCCAGTCAAAAAGGGCGAGGGTACCAAGAGACCCAGTACTTC. Its protein is CASQKGRGYQETQYF.

V usage is TRBV13 and J usage is TRBJ1-3; D uncertain. Germline loops: CDR1 PRHDT, CDR2 FYEKMQ (reference sequence). This CDR3 is 16 amino acids long. The V end was cut by 5 bases, the J end by 0 bases, with 14 bases between. CDR3 in DNA: TGTGCCAGCAGCCCCATGGGAGGAGACTCTGGAAACACCATATATTTT. It encodes CASSPMGGDSGNTIYF.

This clonotype was detected only a few times. The chain is built from TRBV7-9 and TRBJ2-7; possibly TRBD2 for D (5 bases). CDR3 size: 14 residues. Trimming removed 5 bases at V and 0 bases at J, with 11 bases between. From germline, CDR1 is SEHNR and CDR2 FQNEAQ (reference sequence). The CDR3: CASSAPGNSYEQYF. CDR3 DNA sequence: TGTGCCAGCAGCGCCCCCGGGAACTCCTACGAGCAGTACTTC.

This clonotype was seen ten or more times. The J gene is TRBJ2-7, the V gene TRBV20-1; 9 nucleotides align to TRBD2. CDR1 and CDR2 (germline): DFQATT, SNEGSKA (reference sequence). V was clipped by 3 bases and J by 5 bases; unmatched bases: 14. CDR3 size: 16 residues. The CDR3 nucleotides read TGCAGTGCTAGCAATGTTCGGCTAGCGGGATTGAACGAGCAGTACTTC. Translated, it gives CSASNVRLAGLNEQYF.

The chain joins TRBV20-1 to TRBJ2-5; 11 bases fit TRBD2. Germline trimming cut 0 bases from V and 5 bases from J; bases unmatched to any gene: 11. Per the germline V gene, CDR1 is DFQATT and CDR2 is SNEGSKA (reference sequence). CDR3 size: 17 residues. The CDR3 bases are TGCAGTGCTAGAGACTTAGGGACTAGCGGATTTCAGGAGACCCAGTACTTC. This gives the protein CSARDLGTSGFQETQYF.

This clonotype appeared many times. The gene calls are TRBV3-1 and TRBJ2-2; no definite D call. The V and J ends lost 1 base and 1 base respectively, with 7 bases between them. Germline assignment: CDR1 LGHDT and CDR2 YNNKEL (reference sequence). The CDR3 covers 15 residues. CDR3 sequence reads: CASSQGTVNTGELFF. The CDR3 coding sequence is TGTGCCAGCAGCCAAGGGACGGTGAACACCGGGGAGCTGTTTTTT.

V is TRBV2 and J is TRBJ1-6; 7 positions agree with TRBD1. Germline assignment: CDR1 SNHLY and CDR2 FYNNEI. CDR3 size: 15 residues. The J segment lost 9 bases and the V segment lost 6 bases, leaving 11 bases of the junction unmatched. The CDR3, as DNA: TGTGCCAGCAGAAACGGACAGGCCCTGACTTCACCCCTCCACTTT. Residues: CASRNGQALTSPLHF.

The sample holds many counts of this clonotype. The V gene is TRBV12-3 or TRBV12-4, the J gene TRBJ1-6; TRBD1 matches at 8 bases. V gave up 5 bases and J gave up 7 bases; unmatched junction bases: 7. This CDR3 is 15 amino acids long. The CDR3 DNA is TGTGCCAGCAGTAACCGGGACAGGACCAATTCACCCCTCCACTTT. This encodes CASSNRDRTNSPLHF.

This clonotype was observed at least ten times. The rearrangement joins TRBV27 to TRBJ1-1; D is possibly TRBD1 (6 bases). In germline, CDR1 is MNHEY, CDR2 SMNVEV (reference sequence). V was shortened by 3 bases and J by 0 bases, with 14 bases between the two germline ends. This CDR3 has 16 amino acids. The CDR3 coding sequence is TGTGCCAGCAGTTTTAGTACAGGGTCGATGAACACTGAAGCTTTCTTT. Translation: CASSFSTGSMNTEAFF.